Listed here are 17 T cell receptor beta chains from one sample, sequenced in a study of T cell responses to AZD1222 COVID-19 vaccine. Assay used: immunoSEQ multiplex PCR; TCRdb lists only in-frame clones, some missing. The sample yields roughly 100,000 clones, around nine tenths seen once. Sequencing was performed on peripheral blood, taken on day 0 of AZD1222 vaccination. All receptors come from an adult in good health.

The chain carries TRBV5-5 and TRBJ2-7; 7 nucleotides line up with TRBD1. J gave up 9 bases and V 1 base, and 10 bases lay outside the gene matches. Germline CDR1 reads SGHKS; CDR2 reads YYEKEE (reference sequence). There are 14 residues in the CDR3. The DNA for the CDR3 is TGTGCCAGCAGCTTGAACAGGGGTTCTTCCGGGCAGTACTTC. This gives the protein CASSLNRGSSGQYF.

Notes on this clone: Germline is not matched at one junction end, which may reflect a read error. This chain uses TRBV7-7 with TRBJ2-3; 7 positions agree with TRBD2. CDR3 size: 15 residues. Germline CDR1 reads SSHAT; CDR2 reads FNYEAQ (reference sequence). The CDR3 DNA reads TGTGCTAGCAGCCCTTTTGGGGGGGGCACAGATACGCAGTATTTT. Its protein product is CASSPFGGGTDTQYF.

The sample holds one count of this clone. V and J are TRBV6-2 or TRBV6-3 and TRBJ1-2; D is unresolved. The germline CDR1 and CDR2 sequences are MNHEY and SVGEGT. This CDR3 is 13 amino acids long. Trimming stripped 2 bases from V and 5 bases from J, with 9 bases between. CDR3 sequence: CASSYEIGYGYTF. The CDR3 DNA reads TGTGCCAGCAGTTACGAGATAGGTTATGGCTACACCTTC.

The chain recombines TRBV7-2 with TRBJ1-6; TRBD1 aligns across 7 bases. The length of the CDR3 is 15 residues. Per germline, CDR1 SGHTA and CDR2 FQGNSA. With 4 bases clipped from V and 11 bases from J, the junction kept 11 bases outside the gene matches. The CDR3 reads CASSSGQLLLTPLHF. The CDR3 DNA is TGTGCCAGCAGCTCGGGACAGCTGCTATTGACACCCCTCCACTTT.

About this clone: Other DNA variants within this sample encode the same CDR3. Here the CDR3 reads CASSVGTGGNTEAFF. The CDR3 DNA follows: TGTGCCAGTAGTGTGGGGACAGGGGGTAACACTGAAGCTTTCTTT. The V gene is TRBV19, the J gene TRBJ1-1; 11 bases map to TRBD1. The length of the CDR3 is 15 residues. Germline V gene sequence: CDR1 LNHDA, CDR2 SQIVND (reference sequence). Losses at the gene ends were 5 bases for V and 2 bases for J; bases not matched to a gene: 4.

V gene TRBV28 combines with J gene TRBJ1-5, with D perhaps TRBD1 (5 bases). The germline V and J ends were trimmed by 7 bases and 1 base, with 17 bases remaining between them. The CDR3 is 16 amino acids. Germline V gene lookup returns CDR1 MDHEN and CDR2 SYDVKM. The DNA for the CDR3 is TGTGCCAGCAACAGGCATCTCGGCACGAGCAATCAGCCCCAGCATTTT. It specifies CASNRHLGTSNQPQHF.

This chain uses TRBV27 with TRBJ2-7, with 8 bases identical to TRBD1. Germline V gene sequence: CDR1 MNHEY, CDR2 SMNVEV (reference sequence). V lost 6 bases, J lost 1 base, and 11 bases stayed unmatched. The CDR3 loop spans 16 amino acids. CDR3 loop: CASRIQGGVGSYEQYF. In nucleotides, the CDR3 is TGTGCCAGCAGAATACAGGGGGGAGTTGGGTCCTACGAGCAGTACTTC.

This chain links TRBV3-1 (or the pseudogene TRBV3-2) with TRBJ2-2, with 12 bases that match TRBD2. The V gene's germline CDR1 is LGHDT and CDR2 YNNKEL (reference sequence). The V segment lost 5 bases and the J segment 6 bases; nucleotides outside the gene matches: 4. This CDR3 has 15 amino acids. CDR3: CASSSSGGAPGELFF. The CDR3 nucleotides are TGTGCCAGCAGCTCTAGCGGGGGGGCCCCCGGGGAGCTGTTTTTT.

V gene TRBV7-9 combines with J gene TRBJ2-7; D is undetermined. CDR1 and CDR2 (germline): SEHNR, FQNEAQ (reference sequence). The V end was cut by 6 bases, the J end by 3 bases, with 6 bases between. This CDR3 has 11 residues. The CDR3 loop reads CASSTYYEQYF. CDR3 DNA: TGTGCCAGCAGTACCTACTACGAGCAGTACTTC.

This clone is a singleton in its sample. The rearrangement joins TRBV28 to TRBJ2-5; D is unclear. The CDR3 has 11 amino acids. Germline V CDR1 and CDR2: MDHEN, SYDVKM. Trimming took off 6 bases at V and 5 bases at J, with 7 bases between the two ends. CDR3 amino acids: CASSPGETQYF. CDR3 bases: TGTGCCAGCAGCCCTGGGGAGACCCAGTACTTC.

The chain employs TRBV5-6 and TRBJ1-4; unclear D gene. Trimming took off 0 bases at V and 5 bases at J, with 11 bases between the two ends. CDR3 length equals 15 residues. CDR1 is SGHDT and CDR2 is YYEEEE in the germline V gene. As DNA, the CDR3 is TGTGCCAGCAGCTTGGCCAGAGTCGCAAATGAAAAACTGTTTTTT. Translated: CASSLARVANEKLFF.

The chain couples TRBV5-1 to TRBJ1-6; D remains ambiguous. CDR3 length: 15 amino acids. Germline CDR1 and CDR2: SGHRS and YFSETQ. V lost 0 bases and J 1 base, leaving 5 bases between the germline ends. CDR3 sequence: CASSLVGSYNSPLHF. The CDR3 coding sequence is TGCGCCAGCAGCTTGGTAGGTTCCTATAATTCACCCCTCCACTTT.

V usage is TRBV19 and J usage is TRBJ2-3; TRBD2 matches at 7 bases. Germline V gene lookup returns CDR1 LNHDA and CDR2 SQIVND (reference sequence). The CDR3 is made up of 14 amino acids. V dropped 5 bases and J dropped 8; count of bases not matched to a gene: 10. The CDR3 nucleotides are TGTGCCAGTAGTGAAGGCGGGGGAATGGGTACGCAGTATTTT. It codes for CASSEGGGMGTQYF.

This chain links TRBV7-9 with TRBJ2-3; 13 bases match TRBD2. The CDR3 extends over 18 amino acids. Per the germline V gene, CDR1 is SEHNR and CDR2 is FQNEAQ (reference sequence). The V gene end was trimmed by 2 bases and the J gene end by 2 bases; junction bases not matched to a gene: 7. DNA of the CDR3: TGTGCCAGCAGCTTATTTCTTACTAGCGGGGGGGCCACAGATACGCAGTATTTT. This translates into CASSLFLTSGGATDTQYF.

The chain employs TRBV6-2 or TRBV6-3 and TRBJ2-7, with D possibly matching TRBD2 (6 bases). Germline CDR1 is MNHEY and CDR2 is SVGEGT. The V end was cut by 4 bases, the J end by 2 bases, with 12 bases between. The CDR3 loop spans 14 amino acids. Here the CDR3 DNA reads TGTGCCAGCAGTTTAGAGGAGGGTACCTACGAGCAGTACTTC. This translates into CASSLEEGTYEQYF.

This chain connects TRBV5-1 to TRBJ1-1; the D is unclear. Germline CDR1 is SGHRS and CDR2 is YFSETQ. Trimming removed 4 bases from V and 0 bases from J, with 13 bases in between. This CDR3 is built from 15 residues. The CDR3 coding sequence is TGCGCCAGCAGCCTAGACGTAGCTTTGAACACTGAAGCTTTCTTT. Amino acids: CASSLDVALNTEAFF.

The chain couples TRBV7-2 to TRBJ1-4; D is ambiguous. This CDR3 contains 14 residues. Between the trimmed V and J ends, which lost 7 bases and 0 bases, there was a span of 9 bases. Per the germline V gene, CDR1 is SGHTA and CDR2 is FQGNSA. CDR3 in DNA: TGTGCCAGCACAGCCCACCCAACTAATGAAAAACTGTTTTTT. This codes for CASTAHPTNEKLFF.